This T cell receptor (beta chain) appears in the sequencing data of a study of metastatic and nonmetastatic thyroid tumors. Study summary: Repertoire comparisons spanned blood and tumor or nodule tissue from malignant and benign thyroid patients.

General observations from the study: Reported TCR beta diversity, measured in blood and tumor, was significantly higher for malignant thyroid tumors than for benign nodules.

TCRdb re-clonotyped the PCR reads through MiXCR. The sample has tens of thousands of clones, 15% to 20% seen once; the top ten hold approximately 10%. Germline CDR1 WSHSY, CDR2 SAAADI. The CDR3 spans 13 residues. Trimming took off 8 bases at V and 4 bases at J, with 12 bases between the two ends. This clone was seen many times. The antigen is unknown. Thyroid surgery had not been preceded by any treatment in any patient. Sequencing was done on a sample of blood. This TCR was sampled from a female donor with papillary thyroid cancer or a benign thyroid nodule (not recorded which). Some clones in this sample may be carry-over from other donors' samples. The chain recombines TRBV10-2 with TRBJ1-5, with D possibly being TRBD1 (5 bases). The CDR3 sequence is CASGVGGNQPQHF. CDR3 in DNA: TGCGCCAGCGGGGTTGGGGGGAATCAGCCCCAGCATTTT.